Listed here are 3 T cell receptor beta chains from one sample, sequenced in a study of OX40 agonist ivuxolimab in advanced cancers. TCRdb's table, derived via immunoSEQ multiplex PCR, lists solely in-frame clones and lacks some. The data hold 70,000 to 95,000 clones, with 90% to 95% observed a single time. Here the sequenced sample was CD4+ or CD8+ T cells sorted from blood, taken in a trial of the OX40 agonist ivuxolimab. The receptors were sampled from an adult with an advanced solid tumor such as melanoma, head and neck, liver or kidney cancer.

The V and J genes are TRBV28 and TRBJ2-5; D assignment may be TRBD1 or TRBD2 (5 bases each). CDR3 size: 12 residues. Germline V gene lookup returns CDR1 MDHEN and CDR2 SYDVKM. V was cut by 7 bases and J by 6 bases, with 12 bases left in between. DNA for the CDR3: TGTGCCAGCAACGGGACCCCAAAGACCCAGTACTTC. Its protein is CASNGTPKTQYF.

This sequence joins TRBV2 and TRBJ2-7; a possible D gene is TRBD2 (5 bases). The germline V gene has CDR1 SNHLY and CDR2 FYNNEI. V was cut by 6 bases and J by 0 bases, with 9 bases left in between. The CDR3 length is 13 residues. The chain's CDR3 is CASRYGGSYEQYF. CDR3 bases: TGTGCCAGCAGGTACGGAGGCTCCTACGAGCAGTACTTC.

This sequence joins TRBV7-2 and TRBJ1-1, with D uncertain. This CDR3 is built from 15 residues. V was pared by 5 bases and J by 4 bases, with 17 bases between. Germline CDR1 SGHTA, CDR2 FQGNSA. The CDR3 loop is CASSKVATEGTEAFF. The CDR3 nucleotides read TGTGCCAGCAGCAAAGTTGCCACTGAGGGCACTGAAGCTTTCTTT.